A selection of T cell receptor beta chains follows, all from one sample in a study of control samples from healthy donors and cancer patients. This table comes from immunoSEQ multiplex PCR, and its TCRdb copy is limited to in-frame clones, with some not included. Found here are around 140,000 clones, 85% to 95% of them singletons; the top ten hold over 10%. Material: blood. The receptors originated from a man between 40 and 49 years old in good health. CDR3s include the opening cysteine and the closing phenylalanine or tryptophan. The D gene is left open where the match is weak. Clone size appears in some rows only: once, few, many, or a class for an expanded clone.

d_call,v_call,clone_size,j_call,cdr3_aa,cdr3_nt
-,TRBV5-1,-,TRBJ2-3,CASRVRADTQYF,TGCGCCAGCAGGGTCCGGGCAGATACGCAGTATTTT
TRBD1,TRBV4-3,-,TRBJ1-2,CASSQDPTGVSGYTF,TGCGCCAGCAGCCAAGACCCGACAGGGGTGTCTGGCTACACCTTC
-,TRBV5-6,-,TRBJ2-7,CASSLASASSYEQYF,TGTGCCAGCAGCTTGGCCTCAGCTTCCTCCTACGAGCAGTACTTC
-,TRBV21-1,-,TRBJ2-1,CASSKRTSGSTKEQFF,TGTGCCAGCAGCAAACGGACTAGCGGGAGTACAAAAGAGCAGTTCTTC
TRBD2,TRBV6-2/TRBV6-3,-,TRBJ2-3,CASSYVRGETDTQYF,TGTGCCAGCAGTTACGTGCGGGGGGAGACAGATACGCAGTATTTT
TRBD2,TRBV27,once,TRBJ2-2,CASRGLADNTGELFF,TGTGCCAGCAGGGGACTAGCGGACAACACCGGGGAGCTGTTTTTT
-,TRBV9,-,TRBJ2-2,CASSPSSASGELFF,TGTGCCAGCAGCCCAAGTTCAGCGAGCGGGGAGCTGTTTTTT
-,TRBV7-8,-,TRBJ2-7,CASRGSSYEQYF,TGTGCCAGCAGAGGGAGCTCCTACGAGCAGTACTTC
TRBD2,TRBV5-6,-,TRBJ2-1,CASSPDGTSAYNEQFF,TGTGCCAGCAGCCCGGACGGGACTAGCGCGTACAATGAGCAGTTCTTC
TRBD2,TRBV2,-,TRBJ2-1,CARGGGGALVGEQFF,TGTGCCAGGGGCGGCGGGGGGGCCCTAGTCGGTGAGCAGTTCTTC
TRBD1,TRBV4-2,-,TRBJ1-1,CASSPLGTGDAEAFF,TGTGCCAGCAGCCCGCTCGGGACAGGGGACGCTGAAGCTTTCTTT
TRBD1,TRBV5-1,-,TRBJ2-3,CASSLAGTGAVDTQYF,TGCGCCAGCAGCTTAGCCGGGACAGGGGCGGTGGATACGCAGTATTTT
-,TRBV9,-,TRBJ1-6,CASSVDLDSPLHF,TGTGCCAGCAGCGTAGATCTGGATTCACCCCTCCACTTT
-,TRBV28,-,TRBJ1-6,CASNTLRGLSLNNSPLHF,TGTGCCAGCAACACCCTGCGAGGGCTTTCCCTTAATAATTCACCCCTCCACTTT
-,TRBV19,-,TRBJ1-6,CASWGKLSGTSYNSPLHF,TGTGCCAGTTGGGGGAAGTTGTCAGGGACCTCCTATAATTCACCCCTCCACTTT
-,TRBV9,-,TRBJ1-4,CASGSDEKLFF,TGTGCCAGCGGATCGGATGAAAAACTGTTTTTT
TRBD2,TRBV27,-,TRBJ2-7,CASSFRLAGLGEQYF,TGTGCCAGCAGTTTCAGACTAGCGGGACTTGGTGAGCAGTACTTC